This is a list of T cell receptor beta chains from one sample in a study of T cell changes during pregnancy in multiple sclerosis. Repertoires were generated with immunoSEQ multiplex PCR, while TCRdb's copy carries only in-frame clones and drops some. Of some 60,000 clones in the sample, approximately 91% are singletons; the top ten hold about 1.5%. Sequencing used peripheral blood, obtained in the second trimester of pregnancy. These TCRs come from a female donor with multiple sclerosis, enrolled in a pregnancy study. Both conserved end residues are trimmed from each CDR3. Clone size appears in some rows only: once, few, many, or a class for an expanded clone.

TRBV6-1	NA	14	ASSEASGQGRTEAF
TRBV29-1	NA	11	SVATGQDQPQH
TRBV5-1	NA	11	ASSLAGNTEAF
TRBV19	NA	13	ASSTRTAGPYEQY
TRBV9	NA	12	ASSVNGGSGELF
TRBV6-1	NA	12	ASSDVSGVLKQY
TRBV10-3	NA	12	AISGGGYTYEQY
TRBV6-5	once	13	ASSPGGGSSYEQY
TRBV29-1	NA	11	SVQGQGGGQLF
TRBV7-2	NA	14	ASSLVGTSGENEQF
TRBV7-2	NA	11	ASSFSTQVEAF
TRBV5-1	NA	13	ASSLGWQGAETQY
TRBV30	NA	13	AWSAGGHLNTEAF
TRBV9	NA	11	ASSPQDSQEQF
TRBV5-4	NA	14	ASSLGLATNTGELF
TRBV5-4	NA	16	ASSPGGGQGAPTGELF
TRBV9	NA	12	ASSVEPLSTEAF
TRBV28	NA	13	ASSLGGGQGGRQY
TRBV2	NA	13	ASSEEVEGGNTIY
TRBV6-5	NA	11	ASKGAGYTEAF
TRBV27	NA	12	ASSYRGWTGELF
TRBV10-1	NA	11	ASSPTSTDTQY
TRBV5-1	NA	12	ASSTTAAAHGYT
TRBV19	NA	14	ASSISAGGVNSPLH
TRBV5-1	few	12	ASSLLTGYYGYT
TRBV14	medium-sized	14	ASSQYSIRGMYGYT
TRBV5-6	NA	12	ASSLEQEDYEQY
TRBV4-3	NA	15	ASSQSLDNLNTGELF
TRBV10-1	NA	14	ASSEGDRGHTDTQY
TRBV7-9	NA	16	ASSLVTGLAGGRETQY
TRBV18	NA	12	ASSRQGRADTQY
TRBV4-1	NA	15	ASSHLGGGGATDTQY
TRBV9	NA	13	ASSVVPAGVQPQH
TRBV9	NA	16	ASSPRPGTGKHNYGYT
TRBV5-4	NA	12	ASKAELRNTEAF
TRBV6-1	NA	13	ASGGTGWDNQPQH
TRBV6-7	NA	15	ASSPMPGQGSGETQY
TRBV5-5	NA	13	ASSLEGFGNQPQH
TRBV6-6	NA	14	ASSYTSGGPGETQY
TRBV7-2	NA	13	ASSPEWGAMDTQY
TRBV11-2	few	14	ASSPNQGQGGDTQY
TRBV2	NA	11	ASNREGRTEAF
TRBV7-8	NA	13	ASSFPTRGDTEAF
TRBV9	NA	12	ASSVGASNQPQH
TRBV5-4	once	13	ASSLGGGRGETQY
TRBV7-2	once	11	ASSMYGNTEAF
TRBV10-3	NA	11	AISTGENEKLF
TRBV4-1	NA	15	ASSQSPSGGNQETQY
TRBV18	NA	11	ASSPRDTGELF
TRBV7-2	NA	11	ASTLGGRDEQY
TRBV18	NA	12	ASSPNRGDTEAF
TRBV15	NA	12	ATTPGQPDQPQH
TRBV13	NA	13	ASSLGGGSNTEAF
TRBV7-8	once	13	ASSLRTGEDQPQH